Presented here are 3 T cell receptor beta chains from one specimen sequenced in a study of T-cell memory formation after mild COVID-19. In TCRdb, the 5' RACE reads were re-called with MiXCR into one record per CDR3 protein. The sample contains 550,000 to 600,000 distinct CDR3 sequences, 15% to 20% of which appear only once. The sample taken for sequencing was PBMCs or a T cell subset sorted from them (not recorded which). The receptor set was obtained from an adult woman who had mild COVID-19 (a few samples of this study predate the infection). Cell type and time point are not known.

The rearrangement uses TRBV12-3 or TRBV12-4 and TRBJ1-2; maybe TRBD1 (6 bases). The V end lost 5 bases, the J end lost 5 bases, and 21 bases lay between the germline ends. The CDR3 is 16 residues long. The CDR3 bases are TGTGCCAGCAGTCGGGAACAGGGATACGGACTTTATGGCTACACCTTC. This encodes CASSREQGYGLYGYTF.

V is TRBV15 and J is TRBJ1-1, with unresolved D. CDR3 size: 13 residues. V lost 8 bases to trimming and J lost 3 bases, with 13 bases between them. Germline V CDR1 and CDR2: LNHNV, YYDKDF (reference sequence). In DNA form, the CDR3 reads TGTGCCACCGAGGATCCTTCGCACACTGAAGCTTTCTTT. It yields the protein CATEDPSHTEAFF.

This clonotype came up a few times. This chain uses TRBV20-1 with TRBJ2-7; perhaps TRBD1 as D (6 bases). The CDR3 spans 12 residues. Trimming pared 0 bases from V and 4 bases from J, leaving 7 bases between. Germline CDR1 and CDR2: DFQATT and SNEGSKA (reference sequence). The chain's CDR3 is CSAREGGYEQYF. The CDR3, as DNA: TGCAGTGCTAGAGAAGGGGGTTACGAGCAGTACTTC.